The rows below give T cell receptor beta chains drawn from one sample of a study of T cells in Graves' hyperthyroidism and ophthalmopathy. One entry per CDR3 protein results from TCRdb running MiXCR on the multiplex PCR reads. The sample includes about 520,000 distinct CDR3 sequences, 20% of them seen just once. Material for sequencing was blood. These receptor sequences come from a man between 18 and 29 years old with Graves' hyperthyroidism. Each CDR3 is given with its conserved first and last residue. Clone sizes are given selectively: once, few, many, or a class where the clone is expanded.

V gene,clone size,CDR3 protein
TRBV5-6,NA,CASSLALLGGEAFF
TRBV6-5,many,CASRPTGDYGYTF
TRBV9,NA,CASSLNPTGSYTDTQYF
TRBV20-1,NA,CSARSGRGNTEAFF
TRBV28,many,CASTAQDGSFYEQYF
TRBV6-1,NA,CASSEWGVKTEAFF
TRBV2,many,CASSSSVGTQYF
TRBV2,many,CASSVPGGESNTEAFF
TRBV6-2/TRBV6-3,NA,CASTGQPRGYTF
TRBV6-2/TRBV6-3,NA,CASSPRPGGGKTGELFF
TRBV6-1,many,CASSKDGHYGYTF
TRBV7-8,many,CASSAIRVRNQPQHF
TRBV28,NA,CASAAEMGGNQSQHF
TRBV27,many,CASSYRGGRPGELFF
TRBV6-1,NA,CASSDSLDTGELFF
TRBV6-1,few,CASSTPGQKYF
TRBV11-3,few,CAIPFPGRDTEAFF
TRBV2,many,CASSEVPGPETQYF
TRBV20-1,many,CSARDGDRGVYEQYF
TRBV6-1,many,CASRHNTGPGELFF
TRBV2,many,CASSEGTSGETQYF
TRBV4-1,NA,CASSRSLQVSNQPQHF
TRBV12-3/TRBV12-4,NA,CASSFRRTGGKQYF
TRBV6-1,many,CASYRQGDGYTF
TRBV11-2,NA,CASSLSYRGARADYGYTF
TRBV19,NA,CASSWTGPYEQYF
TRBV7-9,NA,CASSLYLNTEAFF
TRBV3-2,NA,CASSQGGGSAYGYTF
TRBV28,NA,CASAARTEQYF
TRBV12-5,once,CASGLVTVVAGTETQYF
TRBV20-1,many,CSASYTPDTGELFF
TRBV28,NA,CASSLFLAVSSGTQYF
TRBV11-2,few,CASSSYNDMVGNTEAFF
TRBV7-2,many,CASSLGGGGGYTF
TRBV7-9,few,CATARPPSYEQYF
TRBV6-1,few,CASSEALVIYTGELFF
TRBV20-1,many,CSARQGGGVGANVLTF
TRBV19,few,CASRRMVGSYGYTF
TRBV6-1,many,CASSEAGSGANVLTF
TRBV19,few,CASSAAGGGADTEAFF
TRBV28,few,CASRRQGARGYTF
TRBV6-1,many,CASSEAGVGNQPQHF
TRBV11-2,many,CASSPWGGQMNTEAFF
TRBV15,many,CATSREGPGQPQHF
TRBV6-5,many,CASSPVGRGVGTEAFF
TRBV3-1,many,CASSPRPTANYGYTF
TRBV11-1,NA,CASSPGRGQGVSGNTIYF
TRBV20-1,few,CSAREVGARTEAFF
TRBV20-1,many,CSARDMGTVTYEQYF
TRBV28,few,CASSLTTVTSTDTQYF
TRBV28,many,CASSLLNLNYGYTF
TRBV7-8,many,CASSSNGLNEQFF
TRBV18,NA,CASSTPDVLTF
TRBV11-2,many,CASSSLRGTNTEAFF
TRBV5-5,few,CASSTGTGGKYGYTF
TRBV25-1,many,CASSGVGPGEARTEAFF
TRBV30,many,CAWSVQMDQPQHF